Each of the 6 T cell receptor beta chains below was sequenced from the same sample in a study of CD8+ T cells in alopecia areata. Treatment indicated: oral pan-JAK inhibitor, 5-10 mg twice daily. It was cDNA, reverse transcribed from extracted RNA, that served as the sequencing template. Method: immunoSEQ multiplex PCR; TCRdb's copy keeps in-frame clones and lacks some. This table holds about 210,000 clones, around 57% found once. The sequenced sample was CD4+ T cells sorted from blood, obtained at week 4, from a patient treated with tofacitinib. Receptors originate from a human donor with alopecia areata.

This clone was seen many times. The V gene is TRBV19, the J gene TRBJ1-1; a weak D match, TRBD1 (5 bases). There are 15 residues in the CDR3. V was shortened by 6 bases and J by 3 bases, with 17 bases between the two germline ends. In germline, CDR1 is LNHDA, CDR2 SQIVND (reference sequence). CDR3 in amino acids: CASRPWGVQHTEAFF. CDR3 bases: TGTGCCAGTAGGCCATGGGGGGTACAGCACACTGAAGCTTTCTTT.

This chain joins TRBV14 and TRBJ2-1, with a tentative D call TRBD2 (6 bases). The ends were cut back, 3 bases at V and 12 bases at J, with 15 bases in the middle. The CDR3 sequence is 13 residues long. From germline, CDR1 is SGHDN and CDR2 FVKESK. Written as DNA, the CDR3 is TGTGCCAGCAGCCAGGGCCTAGGGCGGGGGCAGTTCTTC. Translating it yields CASSQGLGRGQFF.

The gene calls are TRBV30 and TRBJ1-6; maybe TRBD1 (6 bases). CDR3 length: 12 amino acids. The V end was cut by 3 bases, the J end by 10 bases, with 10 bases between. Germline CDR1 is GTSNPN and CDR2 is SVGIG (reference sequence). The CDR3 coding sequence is TGTGCCTGGAGCAGGGGAGGATCACCCCTCCACTTT. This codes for CAWSRGGSPLHF.

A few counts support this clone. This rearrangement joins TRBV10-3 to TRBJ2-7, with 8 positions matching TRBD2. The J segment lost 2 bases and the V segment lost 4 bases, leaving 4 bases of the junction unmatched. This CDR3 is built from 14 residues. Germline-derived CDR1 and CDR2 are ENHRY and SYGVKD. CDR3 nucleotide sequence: TGTGCCATCAGTGCTACCGGGGGGGCCTACGAGCAGTACTTC. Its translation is CAISATGGAYEQYF.

The DNA for the CDR3 is TGCAGCGTTCTTGAGGGGGCGGAGGGAACTGTAAACTATGGCTACACCTTC. The encoded protein is CSVLEGAEGTVNYGYTF. The chain has TRBV29-1 and TRBJ1-2; 7 positions match TRBD1. The ends lost 5 bases at V and 2 bases at J; junction bases unmatched: 17. This CDR3 region has 17 residues. Germline loops: CDR1 SQVTM, CDR2 ANQGSEA.

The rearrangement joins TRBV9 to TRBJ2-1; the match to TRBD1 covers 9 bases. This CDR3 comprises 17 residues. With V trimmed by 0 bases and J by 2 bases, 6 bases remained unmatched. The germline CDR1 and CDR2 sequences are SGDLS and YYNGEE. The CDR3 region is CASSVGPGTGPYNEQFF. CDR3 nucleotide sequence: TGTGCCAGCAGCGTAGGCCCCGGGACAGGGCCCTACAATGAGCAGTTCTTC.